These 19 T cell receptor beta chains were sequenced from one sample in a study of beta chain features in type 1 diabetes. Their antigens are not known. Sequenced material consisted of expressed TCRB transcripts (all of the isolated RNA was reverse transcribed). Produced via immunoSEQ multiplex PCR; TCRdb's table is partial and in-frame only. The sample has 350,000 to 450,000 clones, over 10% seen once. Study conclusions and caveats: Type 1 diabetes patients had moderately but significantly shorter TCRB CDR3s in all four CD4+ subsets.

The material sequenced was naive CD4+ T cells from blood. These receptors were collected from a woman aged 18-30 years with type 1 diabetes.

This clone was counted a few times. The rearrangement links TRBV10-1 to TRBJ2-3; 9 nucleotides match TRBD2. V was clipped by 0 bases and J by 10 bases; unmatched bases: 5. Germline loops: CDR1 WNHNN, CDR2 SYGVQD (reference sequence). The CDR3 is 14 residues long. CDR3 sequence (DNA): TGCGCCAGCAGTGAGTCGAGGGCTAGCGGGGCGCAGTATTTT. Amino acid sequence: CASSESRASGAQYF.

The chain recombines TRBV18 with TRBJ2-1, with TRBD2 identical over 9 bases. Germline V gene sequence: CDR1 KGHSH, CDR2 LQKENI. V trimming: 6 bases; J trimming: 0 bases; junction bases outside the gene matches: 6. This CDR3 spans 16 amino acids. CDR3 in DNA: TGTGCCAGCTCCCCCTCACTAGCGGGCTCCTACAATGAGCAGTTCTTC. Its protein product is CASSPSLAGSYNEQFF.

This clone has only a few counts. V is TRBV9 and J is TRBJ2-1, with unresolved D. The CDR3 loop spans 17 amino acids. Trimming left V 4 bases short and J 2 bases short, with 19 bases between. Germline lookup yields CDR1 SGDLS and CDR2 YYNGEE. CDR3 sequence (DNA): TGTGCCAGCAGCCCTGATCCGCGCGGCGCCCCCTACAATGAGCAGTTCTTC. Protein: CASSPDPRGAPYNEQFF.

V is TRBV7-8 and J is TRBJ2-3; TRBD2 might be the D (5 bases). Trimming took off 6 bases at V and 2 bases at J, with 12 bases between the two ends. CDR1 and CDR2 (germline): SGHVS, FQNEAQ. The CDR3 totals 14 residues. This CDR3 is CASRVQRTTDTQYF. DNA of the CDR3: TGTGCCAGCAGAGTCCAGCGGACCACAGATACGCAGTATTTT.

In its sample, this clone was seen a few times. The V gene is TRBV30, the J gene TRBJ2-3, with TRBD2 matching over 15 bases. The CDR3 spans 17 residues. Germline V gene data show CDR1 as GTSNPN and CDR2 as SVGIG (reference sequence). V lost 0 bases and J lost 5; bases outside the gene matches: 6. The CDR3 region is CAWSVRRTSGGGDTQYF. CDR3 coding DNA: TGTGCCTGGAGTGTACGGCGGACTAGCGGGGGGGGAGATACGCAGTATTTT.

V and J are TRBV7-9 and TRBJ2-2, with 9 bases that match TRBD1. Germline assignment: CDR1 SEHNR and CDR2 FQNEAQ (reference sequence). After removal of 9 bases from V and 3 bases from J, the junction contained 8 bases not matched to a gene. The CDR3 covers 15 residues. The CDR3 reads CARTPGQGDTGELFF. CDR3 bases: TGTGCCAGGACACCGGGACAGGGAGACACCGGGGAGCTGTTTTTT. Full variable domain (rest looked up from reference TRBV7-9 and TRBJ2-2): DTGVSQNPRHKITKRGQNVTFRCDPISEHNRLYWYRQTLGQGPEFLTYFQNEAQLEKSRLLSDRFSAERPKGSFSTLEIQRTEQGDSAMYLCARTPGQGDTGELFFGEGSRLTVL.

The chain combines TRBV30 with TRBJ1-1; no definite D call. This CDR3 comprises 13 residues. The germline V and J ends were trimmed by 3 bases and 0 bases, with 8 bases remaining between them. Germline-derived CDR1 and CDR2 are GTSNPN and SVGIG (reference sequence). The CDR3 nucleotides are TGTGCCTGGAGATGGGAGATGAACACTGAAGCTTTCTTT. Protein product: CAWRWEMNTEAFF.

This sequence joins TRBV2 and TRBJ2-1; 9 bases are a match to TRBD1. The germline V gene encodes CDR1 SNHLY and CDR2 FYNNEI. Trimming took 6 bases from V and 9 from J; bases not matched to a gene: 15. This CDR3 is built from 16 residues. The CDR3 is CASRSGQGWIKGEQFF. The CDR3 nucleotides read TGTGCCAGCAGATCAGGACAGGGGTGGATTAAGGGTGAGCAGTTCTTC.

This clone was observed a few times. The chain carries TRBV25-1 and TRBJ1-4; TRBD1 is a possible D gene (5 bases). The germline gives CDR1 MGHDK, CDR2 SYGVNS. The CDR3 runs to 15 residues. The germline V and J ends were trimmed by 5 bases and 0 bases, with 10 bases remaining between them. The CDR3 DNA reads TGTGCCAGCAGTATGACAGTTGCAACTAATGAAAAACTGTTTTTT. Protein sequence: CASSMTVATNEKLFF.

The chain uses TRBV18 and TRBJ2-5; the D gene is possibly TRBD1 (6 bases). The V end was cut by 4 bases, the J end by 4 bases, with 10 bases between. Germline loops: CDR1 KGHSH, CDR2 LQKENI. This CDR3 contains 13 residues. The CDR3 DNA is TGTGCCAGCTCACGTAGCAGGGGAGAGACCCAGTACTTC. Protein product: CASSRSRGETQYF.

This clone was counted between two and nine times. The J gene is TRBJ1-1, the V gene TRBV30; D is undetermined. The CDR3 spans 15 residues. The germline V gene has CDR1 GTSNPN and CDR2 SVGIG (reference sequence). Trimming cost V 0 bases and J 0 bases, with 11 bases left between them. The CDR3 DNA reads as TGTGCCTGGAGTGTGAAGCCACGGGTGAACACTGAAGCTTTCTTT. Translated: CAWSVKPRVNTEAFF.

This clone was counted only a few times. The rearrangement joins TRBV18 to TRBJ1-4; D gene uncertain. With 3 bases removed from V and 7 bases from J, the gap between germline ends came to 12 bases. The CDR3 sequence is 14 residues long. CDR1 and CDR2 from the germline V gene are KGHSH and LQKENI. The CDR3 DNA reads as TGTGCCAGCTCACCCCCCGGAGGGCCTGAAAAACTGTTTTTT. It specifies CASSPPGGPEKLFF.

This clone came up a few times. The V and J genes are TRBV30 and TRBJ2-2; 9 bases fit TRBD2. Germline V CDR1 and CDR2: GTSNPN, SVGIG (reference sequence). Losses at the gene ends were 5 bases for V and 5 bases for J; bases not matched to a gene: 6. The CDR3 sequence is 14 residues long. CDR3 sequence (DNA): TGTGCCTGGCGGAATAGCGGGAGTACCGGGGAGCTGTTTTTT. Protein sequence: CAWRNSGSTGELFF.

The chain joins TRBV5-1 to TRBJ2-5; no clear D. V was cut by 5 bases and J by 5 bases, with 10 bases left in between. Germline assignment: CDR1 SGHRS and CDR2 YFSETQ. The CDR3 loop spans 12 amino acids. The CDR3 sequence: CASSQDLETQYF. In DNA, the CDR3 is TGCGCCAGCAGTCAAGACTTGGAGACCCAGTACTTC.

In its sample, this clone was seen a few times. The CDR3 region is CASGQTRVNNEQFF. CDR3 bases: TGCGCCAGCGGCCAGACTAGAGTTAACAATGAGCAGTTCTTC. The gene calls are TRBV5-1 and TRBJ2-1; D is perhaps TRBD2 (6 bases). The germline V gene encodes CDR1 SGHRS and CDR2 YFSETQ. The CDR3 has 14 amino acids. Trimming cost V 7 bases and J 5 bases, with 16 bases left between them.

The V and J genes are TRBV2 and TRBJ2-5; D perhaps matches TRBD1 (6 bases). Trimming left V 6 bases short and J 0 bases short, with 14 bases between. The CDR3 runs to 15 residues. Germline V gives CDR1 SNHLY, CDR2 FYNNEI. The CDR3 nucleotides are TGTGCCAGCAGCAAAATGGGACAAAACCAAGAGACCCAGTACTTC. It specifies CASSKMGQNQETQYF.

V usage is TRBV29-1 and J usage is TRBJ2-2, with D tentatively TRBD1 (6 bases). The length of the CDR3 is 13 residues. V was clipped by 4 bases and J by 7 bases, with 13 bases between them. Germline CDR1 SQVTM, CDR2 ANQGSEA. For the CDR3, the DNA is TGCAGCGTTGTTACAGGGCGGCTCGGGGAGCTGTTTTTT. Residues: CSVVTGRLGELFF.

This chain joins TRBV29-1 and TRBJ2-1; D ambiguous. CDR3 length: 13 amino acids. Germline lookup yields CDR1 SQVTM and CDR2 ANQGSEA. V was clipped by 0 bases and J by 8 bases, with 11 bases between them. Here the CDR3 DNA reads TGCAGCGTTGAAGACCCTCTAAACGATGAGCAGTTCTTC. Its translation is CSVEDPLNDEQFF.

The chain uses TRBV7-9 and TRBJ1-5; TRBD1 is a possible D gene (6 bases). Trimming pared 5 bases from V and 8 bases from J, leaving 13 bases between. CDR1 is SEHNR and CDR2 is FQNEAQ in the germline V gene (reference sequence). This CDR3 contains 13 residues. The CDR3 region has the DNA TGTGCCAGCAGCGGCTACAGGGAAGAGCCCCAGCATTTT. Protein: CASSGYREEPQHF.